This is a list of T cell receptor beta chains from one sample in a study of identical twins. In TCRdb, the 5' RACE reads were re-called with MiXCR into one record per CDR3 protein. Of some 790,000 distinct CDR3 sequences detected, 15% to 20% appear once; the ten largest clones hold over 10%. These sequences were also reported in another study, on T cells expressing NK-cell markers.

The sample consisted of PBMCs. The source is a woman between 18 and 30 years old in good health. Each CDR3 is given with its conserved first and last residue. Only some rows state a clone size, as once, few, many or a class for expanded clones.

few,TRBV29-1,CSVDRGPSAEAFF
many,TRBV20-1,CSARGHGNTGELFF
NA,TRBV5-1,CASSFGTSGEETQYF
NA,TRBV5-5,CASSRGQGANTGELFF
few,TRBV5-5,CASSPGQGEYGYTF
NA,TRBV5-1,CASSLRKGSSSYNEQFF
NA,TRBV5-1,CASSLGAQATNEKLFF
few,TRBV6-1,CASVREGSYNEQFF
NA,TRBV20-1,CSARGDSGGFQETQYF
few,TRBV2,CASRNRLAGGYNEQFF
NA,TRBV27,CASSSAPPSGHNEQFF
few,TRBV27,CASSLFGRLAGEVNEQFF
many,TRBV5-1,CASSRPSGVGDTQYF
few,TRBV5-1,CASSYRLMSTAEQYF
few,TRBV12-3/TRBV12-4,CASSRGQGDYGYTF
NA,TRBV20-1,CSATKTRGPFNQPQHF